The 3 T cell receptor beta chains below all came from one sample that was sequenced in a study of cytomegalovirus exposure and HLA in healthy donors. Researchers ran the PCR with 60 Vbeta and 13 Jbeta primers. Some clones are missing from TCRdb's copy, which holds only in-frame ones; the method was immunoSEQ multiplex PCR. The table includes around 86,000 clones, approximately 79% detected once. The sample consisted of PBMCs. The source of these receptors is a female donor in good health and CMV-seronegative.

This chain uses TRBV28 with TRBJ1-5; no firm D call. V lost 4 bases and J lost 6, with 13 bases in between. Germline V CDR1 and CDR2: MDHEN, SYDVKM. This CDR3 region has 14 residues. In DNA, the CDR3 is TGTGCCAGCAGTTCTCAGCGGTCGGGTCAGCCCCAGCATTTT. It translates to CASSSQRSGQPQHF.

The rearrangement joins TRBV2 to TRBJ2-5, with TRBD1 as a possible D gene (5 bases). Germline V gene sequence: CDR1 SNHLY, CDR2 FYNNEI. With 4 bases removed from V and 3 bases from J, the gap between germline ends came to 15 bases. The CDR3 runs to 15 residues. The CDR3 DNA sequence: TGTGCCAGCAGTGCCCCGGCAGGGCCCAAAGAGACCCAGTACTTC. As protein: CASSAPAGPKETQYF.

This clone was recorded only once. The chain couples TRBV7-9 to TRBJ1-1; D gene uncertain. The V gene's germline CDR1 is SEHNR and CDR2 FQNEAQ (reference sequence). V dropped 4 bases and J dropped 6 bases, with 6 bases sitting between them. The CDR3 totals 11 residues. The CDR3 DNA reads TGTGCCAGCAGCTCCCCCTCTGAAGCTTTCTTT. This sequence encodes CASSSPSEAFF.